The clone carrying this T cell receptor beta chain was found a few times. The data derive from a study of CD8 T cells in ankylosing spondylitis. TCRdb itself ran the 5' RACE reads through MiXCR, one entry per CDR3 protein. The table shows roughly 240,000 distinct CDR3 sequences, with 32% occurring only once. Per germline, CDR1 SEHNR and CDR2 FQNEAQ (reference sequence). There are 15 residues in the CDR3. The J segment lost 8 bases and the V segment lost 3 bases, leaving 5 bases of the junction unmatched. V usage is TRBV7-9 and J usage is TRBJ2-1; the match to TRBD2 covers 12 bases. The origin of this receptor is a male donor with ankylosing spondylitis or in good health (not recorded which). Sequenced material: blood, either unsorted or a sorted T cell fraction (not recorded which). The CDR3 reads CASSFLAGGPDEQFF. The CDR3 bases are TGTGCCAGCAGCTTCCTAGCGGGGGGGCCAGATGAGCAGTTCTTC.